This T cell receptor (beta chain) was sequenced during a study of graft-versus-host responses after intestinal transplantation. Study-level information: Each patient got anti-thymocyte globulin induction, then tacrolimus and steroids for about 3 years. Study-wide results and caveats: GvH clones were identified in recipient marrow, with some first appearing in ileum or blood. Early declines in HvG clones that occurred post-transplant were associated with peak circulating GvH clone levels.

Of note for this clone: The antigen is not known.

The CDR3 consists of 17 residues. After removal of 5 bases from V and 4 bases from J, the junction contained 10 bases not matched to a gene. Germline values: CDR1 SGHDN, CDR2 FVKESK. TCRdb keeps only in-frame clones here, not all; method: immunoSEQ multiplex PCR. The data show around 110,000 clones, with roughly 86% seen just once and about 0.7% held by the top ten. This receptor was obtained from a human donor who was the organ donor for an intestinal transplant. The sequencing used unstimulated CD4+ T cells sorted from spleen or lymph node cells, collected before transplant. This chain joins TRBV14 and TRBJ2-3; 12 nucleotides match TRBD2. CDR3 protein: CASSEATLAGGPDTQYF. The CDR3 DNA reads as TGTGCCAGCAGCGAAGCAACTCTAGCGGGGGGGCCAGATACGCAGTATTTT.